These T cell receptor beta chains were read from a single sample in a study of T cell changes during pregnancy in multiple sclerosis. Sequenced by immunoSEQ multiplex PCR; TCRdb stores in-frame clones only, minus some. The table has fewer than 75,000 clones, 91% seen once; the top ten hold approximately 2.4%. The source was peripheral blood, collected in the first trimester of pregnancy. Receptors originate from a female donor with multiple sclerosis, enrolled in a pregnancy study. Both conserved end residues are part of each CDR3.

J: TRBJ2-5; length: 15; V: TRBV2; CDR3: CASSSLSAGGETQYF
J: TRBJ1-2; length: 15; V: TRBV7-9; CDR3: CASSLYRGAAYGYTF
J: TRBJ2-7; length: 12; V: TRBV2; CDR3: CASVSGTQAIGF
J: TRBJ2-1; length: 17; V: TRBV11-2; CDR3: CASSWGPGQVTLNEQFF
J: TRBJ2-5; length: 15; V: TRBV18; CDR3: CASSLRQGARETQYF
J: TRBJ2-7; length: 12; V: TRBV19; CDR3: CASRGGPYEQYF
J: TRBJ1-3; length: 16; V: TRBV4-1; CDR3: CASSLQGQGNRNTIYF
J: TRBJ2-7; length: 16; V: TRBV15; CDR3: CATSRRLTGRSYEQYF
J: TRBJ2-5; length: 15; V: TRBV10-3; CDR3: CAAGRSAGDQETQYF
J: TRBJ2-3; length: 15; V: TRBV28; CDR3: CASSYLAGATDTQYF
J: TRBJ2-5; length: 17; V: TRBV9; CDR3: CASSAFRGAGEEETQYF
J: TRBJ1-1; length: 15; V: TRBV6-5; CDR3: CASSLTDIPNTEAFF
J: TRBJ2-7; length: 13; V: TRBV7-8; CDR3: CASSLNPGYEQYF
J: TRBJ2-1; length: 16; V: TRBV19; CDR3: CASTLSGGRSYNEQFF
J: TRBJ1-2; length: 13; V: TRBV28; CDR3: CASSLGPDYGYTF
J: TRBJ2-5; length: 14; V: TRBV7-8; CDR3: CASSSQGIPETQYF
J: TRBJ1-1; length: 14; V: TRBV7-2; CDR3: CASRQGQLNTEAFF